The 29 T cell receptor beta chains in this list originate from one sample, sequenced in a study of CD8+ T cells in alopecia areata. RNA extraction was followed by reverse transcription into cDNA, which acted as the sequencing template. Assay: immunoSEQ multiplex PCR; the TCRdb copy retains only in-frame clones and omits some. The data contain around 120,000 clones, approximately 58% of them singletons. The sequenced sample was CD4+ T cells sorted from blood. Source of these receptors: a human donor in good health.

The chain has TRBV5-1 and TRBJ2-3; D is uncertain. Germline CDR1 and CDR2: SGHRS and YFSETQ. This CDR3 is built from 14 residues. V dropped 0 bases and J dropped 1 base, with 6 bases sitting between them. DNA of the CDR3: TGCGCCAGCAGCTTGGACGGACGCACAGATACGCAGTATTTT. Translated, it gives CASSLDGRTDTQYF.

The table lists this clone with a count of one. The CDR3 loop reads CASSAKAGANVLTF. The CDR3 DNA reads TGTGCCAGCAGCGCCAAGGCTGGGGCCAACGTCCTGACTTTC. The chain couples TRBV9 to TRBJ2-6; D gene uncertain. This CDR3 comprises 14 residues. The V end was cut by 3 bases, the J end by 2 bases, with 6 bases between. Germline V lookup: CDR1 SGDLS, CDR2 YYNGEE. Supplemented by reference TRBV9 and TRBJ2-6, the full variable domain reads DSGVTQTPKHLITATGQRVTLRCSPRSGDLSVYWYQQSLDQGLQFLIQYYNGEERAKGNILERFSAQQFPDLHSELNLSSLELGDSALYFCASSAKAGANVLTFGAGSRLTVL.

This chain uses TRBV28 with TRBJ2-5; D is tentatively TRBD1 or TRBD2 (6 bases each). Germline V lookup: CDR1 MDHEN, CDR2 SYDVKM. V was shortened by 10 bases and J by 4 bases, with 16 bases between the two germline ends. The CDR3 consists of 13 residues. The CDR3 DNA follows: TGTGCCACCAAAAGGTGGGGGGCAGAGACCCAGTACTTC. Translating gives CATKRWGAETQYF.

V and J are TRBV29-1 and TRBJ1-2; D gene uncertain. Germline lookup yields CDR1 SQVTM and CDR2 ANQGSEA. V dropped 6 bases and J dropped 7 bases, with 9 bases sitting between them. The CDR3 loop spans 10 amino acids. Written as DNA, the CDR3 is TGCAGCGTCCTTGACTCTGGCTACACCTTC. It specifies CSVLDSGYTF.

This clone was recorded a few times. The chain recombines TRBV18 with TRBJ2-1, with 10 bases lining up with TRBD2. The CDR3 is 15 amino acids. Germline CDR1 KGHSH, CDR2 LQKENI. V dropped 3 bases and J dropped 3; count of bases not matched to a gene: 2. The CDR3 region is CASSPGLANYNEQFF. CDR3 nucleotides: TGTGCCAGCTCACCGGGACTAGCGAACTACAATGAGCAGTTCTTC.

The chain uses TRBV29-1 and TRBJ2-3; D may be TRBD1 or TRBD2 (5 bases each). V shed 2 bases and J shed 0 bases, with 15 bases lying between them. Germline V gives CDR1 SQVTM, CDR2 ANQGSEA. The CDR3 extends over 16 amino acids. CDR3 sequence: CSVEFGTDISTDTQYF. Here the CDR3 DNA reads TGCAGCGTTGAATTCGGGACGGACATTAGCACAGATACGCAGTATTTT.

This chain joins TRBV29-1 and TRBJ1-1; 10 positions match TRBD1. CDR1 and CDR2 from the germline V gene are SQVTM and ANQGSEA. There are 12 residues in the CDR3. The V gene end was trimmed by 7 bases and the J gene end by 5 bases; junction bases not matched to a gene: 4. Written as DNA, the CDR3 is TGCAGCGGAGGACAGGGGGAGACTGAAGCTTTCTTT. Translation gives CSGGQGETEAFF. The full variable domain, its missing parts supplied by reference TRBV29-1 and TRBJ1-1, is SAVISQKPSRDICQRGTSLTIQCQVDSQVTMMFWYRQQPGQSLTLIATANQGSEATYESGFVIDKFPISRPNLTFSTLTVSNMSPEDSSIYLCSGGQGETEAFFGQGTRLTVV.

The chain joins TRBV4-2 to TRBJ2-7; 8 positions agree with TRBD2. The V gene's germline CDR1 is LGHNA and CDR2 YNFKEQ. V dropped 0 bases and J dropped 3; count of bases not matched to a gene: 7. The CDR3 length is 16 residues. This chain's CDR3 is CASSQEVPGLVYEQYF. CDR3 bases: TGTGCCAGCAGCCAAGAGGTCCCGGGACTAGTCTACGAGCAGTACTTC.

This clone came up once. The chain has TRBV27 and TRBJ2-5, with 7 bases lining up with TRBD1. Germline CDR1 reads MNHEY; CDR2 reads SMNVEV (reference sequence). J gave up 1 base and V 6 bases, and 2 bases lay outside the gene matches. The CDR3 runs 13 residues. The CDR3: CASRGQLQETQYF. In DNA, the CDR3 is TGTGCCAGCAGGGGACAGCTCCAAGAGACCCAGTACTTC.

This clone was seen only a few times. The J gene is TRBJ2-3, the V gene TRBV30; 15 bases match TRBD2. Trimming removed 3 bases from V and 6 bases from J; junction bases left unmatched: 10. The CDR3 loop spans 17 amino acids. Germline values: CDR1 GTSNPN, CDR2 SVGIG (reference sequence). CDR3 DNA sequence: TGTGCCTGGAGAGGGGGACTAGCGGGGGGCCCCTGGGATACGCAGTATTTT. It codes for CAWRGGLAGGPWDTQYF.

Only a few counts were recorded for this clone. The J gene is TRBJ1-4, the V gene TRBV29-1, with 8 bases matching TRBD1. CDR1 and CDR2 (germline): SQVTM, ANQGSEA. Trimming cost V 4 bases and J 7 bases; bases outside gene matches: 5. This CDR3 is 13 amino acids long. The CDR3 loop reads CSVAQGAGEKLFF. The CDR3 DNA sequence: TGCAGCGTTGCCCAGGGGGCGGGTGAAAAACTGTTTTTT.

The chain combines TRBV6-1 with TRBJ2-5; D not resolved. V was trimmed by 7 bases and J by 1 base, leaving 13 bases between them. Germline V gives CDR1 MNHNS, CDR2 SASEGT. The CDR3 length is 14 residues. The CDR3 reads CASTPIRSQETQYF. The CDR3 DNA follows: TGTGCCAGCACCCCGATCCGGTCCCAAGAGACCCAGTACTTC.

This CDR3 reads CSVSEYGGRSDTQYF. CDR3 nucleotides: TGCAGCGTTTCAGAGTACGGGGGAAGATCAGATACGCAGTATTTT. V gene TRBV29-1 combines with J gene TRBJ2-3, with TRBD2 as a possible D gene (6 bases). With 5 bases removed from V and 4 bases from J, the gap between germline ends came to 19 bases. This CDR3 has 15 amino acids. CDR1 is SQVTM, CDR2 ANQGSEA, per germline.

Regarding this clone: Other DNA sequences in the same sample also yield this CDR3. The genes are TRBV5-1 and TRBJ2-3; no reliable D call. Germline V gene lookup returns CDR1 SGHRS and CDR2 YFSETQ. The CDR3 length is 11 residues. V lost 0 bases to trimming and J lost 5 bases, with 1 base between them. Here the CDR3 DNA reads TGCGCCAGCAGCTTGGAAGATACGCAGTATTTT. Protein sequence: CASSLEDTQYF.

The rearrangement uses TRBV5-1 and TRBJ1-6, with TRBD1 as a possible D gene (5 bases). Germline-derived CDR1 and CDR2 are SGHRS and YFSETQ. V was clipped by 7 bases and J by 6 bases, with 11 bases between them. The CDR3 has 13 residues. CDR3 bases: TGCGCCAGCGGTACGGGGCCTAATTCACCCCTCCACTTT. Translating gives CASGTGPNSPLHF.

The CDR3 DNA reads as TGTGCCAGCACGACGGGGACGACCATATATTTT. Amino acid sequence: CASTTGTTIYF. The V and J genes are TRBV6-5 and TRBJ1-3; a weak D match, TRBD1 (5 bases). This CDR3 is 11 amino acids long. The germline V gene encodes CDR1 MNHEY and CDR2 SVGAGI. Trimming cost V 7 bases and J 10 bases, with 11 bases left between them.

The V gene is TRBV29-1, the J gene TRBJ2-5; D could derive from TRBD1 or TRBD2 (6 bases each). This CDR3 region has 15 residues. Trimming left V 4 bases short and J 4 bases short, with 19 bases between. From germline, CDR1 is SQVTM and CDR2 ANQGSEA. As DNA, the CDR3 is TGCAGCGTTGGGCGGAGTGGCGGGACAATAGAGACCCAGTACTTC. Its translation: CSVGRSGGTIETQYF.

CDR3 in amino acids: CASSSTGQGGETQYF. CDR3 in DNA: TGTGCCAGCAGCTCCACGGGACAGGGGGGAGAGACCCAGTACTTC. The rearrangement uses TRBV7-3 and TRBJ2-5, with 11 bases fitting TRBD1. The CDR3 covers 15 residues. Germline V gene sequence: CDR1 SGHTA, CDR2 FQGTGA. The junction had 5 bases not matched to a gene; V was cut back by 4 bases and J by 4 bases.

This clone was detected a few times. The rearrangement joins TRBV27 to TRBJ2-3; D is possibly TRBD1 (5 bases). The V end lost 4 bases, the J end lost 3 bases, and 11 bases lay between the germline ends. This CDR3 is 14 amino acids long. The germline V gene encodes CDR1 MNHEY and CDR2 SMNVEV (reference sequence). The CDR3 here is CASSWGRDTDTQYF. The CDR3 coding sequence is TGTGCCAGCAGTTGGGGCAGAGATACAGATACGCAGTATTTT.

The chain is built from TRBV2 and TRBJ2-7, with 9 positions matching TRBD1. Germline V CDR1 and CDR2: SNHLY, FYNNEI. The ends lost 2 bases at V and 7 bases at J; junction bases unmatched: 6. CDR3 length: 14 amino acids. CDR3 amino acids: CASSERSGTGEQYF. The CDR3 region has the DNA TGTGCCAGCAGTGAAAGGTCAGGGACAGGGGAGCAGTACTTC.

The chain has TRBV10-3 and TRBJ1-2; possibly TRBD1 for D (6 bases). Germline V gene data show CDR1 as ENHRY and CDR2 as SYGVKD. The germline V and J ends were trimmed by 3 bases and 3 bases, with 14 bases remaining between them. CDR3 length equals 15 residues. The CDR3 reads CAISDQGQSDYGYTF. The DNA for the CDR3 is TGTGCCATCAGTGATCAGGGGCAGTCGGACTATGGCTACACCTTC.

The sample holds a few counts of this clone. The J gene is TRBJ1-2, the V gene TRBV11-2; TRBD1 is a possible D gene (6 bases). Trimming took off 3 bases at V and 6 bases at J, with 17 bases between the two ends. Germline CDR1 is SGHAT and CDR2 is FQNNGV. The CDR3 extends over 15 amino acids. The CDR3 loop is CASSLLIRTGNGYTF. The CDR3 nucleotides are TGTGCCAGCAGCTTGCTCATACGCACAGGGAATGGCTACACCTTC.

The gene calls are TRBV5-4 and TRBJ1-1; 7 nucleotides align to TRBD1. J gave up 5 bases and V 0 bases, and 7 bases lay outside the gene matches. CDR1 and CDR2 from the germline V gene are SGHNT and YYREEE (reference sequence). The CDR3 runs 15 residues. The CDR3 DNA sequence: TGTGCCAGCAGCTTGGAGGGGGACAGACGGACTGAAGCTTTCTTT. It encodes CASSLEGDRRTEAFF.

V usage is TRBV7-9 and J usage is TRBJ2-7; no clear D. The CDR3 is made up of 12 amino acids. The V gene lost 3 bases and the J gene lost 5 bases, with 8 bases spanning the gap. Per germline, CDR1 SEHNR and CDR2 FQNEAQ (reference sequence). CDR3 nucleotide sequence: TGTGCCAGCAGCTTTAACTGGCACGAGCAGTACTTC. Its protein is CASSFNWHEQYF.

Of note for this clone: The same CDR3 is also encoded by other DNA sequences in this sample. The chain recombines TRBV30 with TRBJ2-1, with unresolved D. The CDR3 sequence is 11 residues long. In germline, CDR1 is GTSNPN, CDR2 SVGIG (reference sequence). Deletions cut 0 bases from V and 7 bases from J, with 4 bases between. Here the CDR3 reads CAWSVKNEQFF. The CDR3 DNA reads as TGTGCCTGGAGTGTAAAGAATGAGCAGTTCTTC.

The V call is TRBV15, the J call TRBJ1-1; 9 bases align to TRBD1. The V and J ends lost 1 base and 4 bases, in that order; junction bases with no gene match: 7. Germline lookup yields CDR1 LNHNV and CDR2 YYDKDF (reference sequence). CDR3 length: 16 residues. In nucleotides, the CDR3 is TGTGCCACCAGCAGAGTTAACAGGGGGCTGGGCACTGAAGCTTTCTTT. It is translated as CATSRVNRGLGTEAFF.

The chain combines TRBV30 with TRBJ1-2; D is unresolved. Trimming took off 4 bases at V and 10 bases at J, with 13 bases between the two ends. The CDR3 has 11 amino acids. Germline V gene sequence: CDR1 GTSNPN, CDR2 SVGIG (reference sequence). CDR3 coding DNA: TGTGCCTGGACCCTGGCCAGTACCTACACCTTC. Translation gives CAWTLASTYTF.

The CDR3, as DNA: TGTGCCACCAGCAGAGATAGGCGTTCGGGGGAGCAGTACTTC. This codes for CATSRDRRSGEQYF. V gene TRBV15 combines with J gene TRBJ2-7; possible D gene TRBD2, 5 bases. The germline CDR1 and CDR2 sequences are LNHNV and YYDKDF (reference sequence). V lost 0 bases to trimming and J lost 7 bases, with 13 bases between them. This CDR3 is 14 amino acids long.

As DNA, the CDR3 is TGTGCCAGCAGCCGACTAGCGGGGGGGCTGAGCACAGATACGCAGTATTTT. Its translation is CASSRLAGGLSTDTQYF. J is TRBJ2-3 and V is TRBV13, with TRBD2 matching 14 bases. CDR3 length equals 17 residues. J was trimmed by 0 bases and V by 5 bases; bases with no gene match: 4. Germline CDR1 and CDR2: PRHDT and FYEKMQ (reference sequence).